The 24 T cell receptor beta chains below come from one sample, sequenced in a study of shared clonotypes between healthy human individuals. TCRdb's table, derived via immunoSEQ multiplex PCR, lists solely in-frame clones and lacks some. The data hold roughly 2.2 million clones, with 85% to 95% observed a single time. The source material was naive CD4+ T cells from PBMCs. As for subset: CD45RA+ positively selected. The receptor set was obtained from a man between 18 and 29 years old in good health. Some clones in this sample may be carry-over from other donors' samples.

The chain has TRBV5-1 and TRBJ2-5, with 7 bases aligning to TRBD1. CDR1 and CDR2 (germline): SGHRS, YFSETQ. V was clipped by 5 bases and J by 7 bases; unmatched bases: 14. This CDR3 comprises 15 residues. The CDR3 reads CASRTGTEIPGTQYF. The CDR3 nucleotides read TGCGCCAGCAGGACCGGGACAGAGATTCCGGGGACCCAGTACTTC.

The V call is TRBV5-1, the J call TRBJ2-1; 11 bases map to TRBD2. The germline gives CDR1 SGHRS, CDR2 YFSETQ. This CDR3 is 16 amino acids long. J was trimmed by 1 base and V by 4 bases; bases with no gene match: 4. CDR3 residues: CASSLGLAVSYNEQFF. CDR3 in DNA: TGCGCCAGCAGCCTGGGACTAGCGGTTTCCTACAATGAGCAGTTCTTC.

The chain combines TRBV28 with TRBJ2-1; D is uncertain. The length of the CDR3 is 18 residues. Trimming removed 5 bases from V and 4 bases from J, with 24 bases in between. The V gene's germline CDR1 is MDHEN and CDR2 SYDVKM. Here the CDR3 DNA reads TGTGCCAGCAGTCCCAGGTTCTGGGCCCCGACGTCATACAATGAGCAGTTCTTC. This translates into CASSPRFWAPTSYNEQFF.

A word on this clone: Distinct nucleotide sequences in the sample also encode this CDR3. V is TRBV5-6 and J is TRBJ2-5, with D hard to call. Germline V gene lookup returns CDR1 SGHDT and CDR2 YYEEEE. The CDR3 totals 12 residues. Trimming took off 0 bases at V and 4 bases at J, with 4 bases between the two ends. CDR3: CASSLVGETQYF. The CDR3 nucleotides read TGTGCCAGCAGCTTGGTTGGAGAGACCCAGTACTTC.

Worth noting for this clone: Other DNA variants within this sample encode the same CDR3. V and J are TRBV9 and TRBJ2-3; D not resolved. Germline V CDR1 and CDR2: SGDLS, YYNGEE. The CDR3 totals 13 residues. Deletions cut 0 bases from V and 3 bases from J, with 5 bases between. The CDR3 bases are TGTGCCAGCAGCGTAGTTCTTACAGATACGCAGTATTTT. This sequence encodes CASSVVLTDTQYF.

V usage is TRBV5-1 and J usage is TRBJ2-2; D call uncertain. The CDR3 has 15 residues. V was clipped by 0 bases and J by 2 bases, with 8 bases between them. CDR1 is SGHRS and CDR2 is YFSETQ in the germline V gene. As DNA, the CDR3 is TGCGCCAGCAGCTTGGGTTGGGAAAACACCGGGGAGCTGTTTTTT. It translates to CASSLGWENTGELFF.

The chain recombines TRBV6-1 with TRBJ1-2; TRBD1 matches 11 bases. Germline loops: CDR1 MNHNS, CDR2 SASEGT. The CDR3 totals 14 residues. With 10 bases clipped from V and 3 bases from J, the junction kept 7 bases outside the gene matches. The CDR3 DNA sequence: TGTGCCACAAGTGGACAGGGGGCGTACTATGGCTACACCTTC. Its translation is CATSGQGAYYGYTF.

The chain combines TRBV15 with TRBJ2-2; 13 bases line up with TRBD2. V was clipped by 7 bases and J by 5 bases; unmatched bases: 1. Germline values: CDR1 LNHNV, CDR2 YYDKDF (reference sequence). This CDR3 is 14 amino acids long. CDR3 sequence (DNA): TGTGCCACCACGGGACTAGCGGGGACCGGGGAGCTGTTTTTT. This codes for CATTGLAGTGELFF.

The chain is built from TRBV7-2 and TRBJ1-5; TRBD1 is a possible D gene (5 bases). There are 15 residues in the CDR3. Germline V CDR1 and CDR2: SGHTA, FQGNSA. The ends were cut back, 5 bases at V and 1 base at J, with 12 bases in the middle. DNA of the CDR3: TGTGCCAGCAGCCCCTCCGGGGGAAGCAATCAGCCCCAGCATTTT. It specifies CASSPSGGSNQPQHF. Full variable domain (rest looked up from reference TRBV7-2 and TRBJ1-5): GAGVSQSPSNKVTEKGKDVELRCDPISGHTALYWYRQSLGQGLEFLIYFQGNSAPDKSGLPSDRFSAERTGGSVSTLTIQRTQQEDSAVYLCASSPSGGSNQPQHFGDGTRLSIL.

The chain is built from TRBV6-1 and TRBJ2-5; D gene uncertain. CDR1 MNHNS and CDR2 SASEGT come from the germline V gene. The V and J ends lost 4 bases and 2 bases respectively, with 14 bases between them. There are 15 residues in the CDR3. As DNA, the CDR3 is TGTGCCAGCAGTGTTGGGCCTTCCCATCAAGAGACCCAGTACTTC. Translated: CASSVGPSHQETQYF.

This clone occurred once. The chain combines TRBV2 with TRBJ1-2; D remains ambiguous. This CDR3 spans 14 amino acids. Trimming took off 8 bases at V and 2 bases at J, with 15 bases between the two ends. Germline lookup yields CDR1 SNHLY and CDR2 FYNNEI. The CDR3 DNA sequence: TGTGCCAGCGGCAGAGGGCCACCAAACTATGGCTACACCTTC. As protein: CASGRGPPNYGYTF.

The rearrangement uses TRBV7-9 and TRBJ1-5; D unclear. The length of the CDR3 is 15 residues. Trimming removed 3 bases at V and 0 bases at J, with 9 bases between. Germline CDR1 reads SEHNR; CDR2 reads FQNEAQ (reference sequence). DNA for the CDR3: TGTGCCAGCAGCTTCGGCTGGTCTAGCAATCAGCCCCAGCATTTT. Its translation: CASSFGWSSNQPQHF. Based on the CDR3 plus reference TRBV7-9 and TRBJ1-5, the full variable domain is DTGVSQNPRHKITKRGQNVTFRCDPISEHNRLYWYRQTLGQGPEFLTYFQNEAQLEKSRLLSDRFSAERPKGSFSTLEIQRTEQGDSAMYLCASSFGWSSNQPQHFGDGTRLSIL.

The chain combines TRBV7-8 with TRBJ1-1, with 7 nucleotides matching TRBD1. This CDR3 contains 16 residues. Per germline, CDR1 SGHVS and CDR2 FQNEAQ. The junction had 9 bases not matched to a gene; V was cut back by 0 bases and J by 5 bases. The CDR3 loop is CASSLAPQGKGTEAFF. CDR3 DNA sequence: TGTGCCAGCAGCTTAGCGCCACAGGGGAAGGGGACTGAAGCTTTCTTT.

The J gene is TRBJ2-3, the V gene TRBV9, with a weak D call TRBD1 (5 bases). Trimming pared 0 bases from V and 4 bases from J, leaving 21 bases between. The CDR3 spans 18 residues. Germline V CDR1 and CDR2: SGDLS, YYNGEE. The CDR3 sequence: CASSVVPQGFGVADTQYF. The CDR3 region has the DNA TGTGCCAGCAGCGTAGTCCCGCAGGGATTCGGTGTCGCAGATACGCAGTATTTT.

The rearrangement links TRBV7-3 to TRBJ2-6; D is undetermined. From germline, CDR1 is SGHTA and CDR2 FQGTGA. The length of the CDR3 is 14 residues. V gave up 2 bases and J gave up 2 bases, with 4 bases separating them. CDR3 sequence: CASSLFPGANVLTF. The CDR3 nucleotides read TGTGCCAGCAGCTTATTCCCTGGGGCCAACGTCCTGACTTTC.

The rearrangement joins TRBV21-1 to TRBJ2-7; the table's D call, TRBD2, was not checked against the DNA. TRBV21-1 is assigned pseudogene status. CDR3 length equals 16 residues. The DNA of the CDR3 is TGTGCCAGCAGCTTAAGGAGACTTTACCTCTCCTACGAGCAGTACTTC. It yields the protein CASSLRRLYLSYEQYF.

CDR3 in amino acids: CSVTGVTYEQYF. The DNA of the CDR3 is TGCAGCGTGACAGGAGTCACCTACGAGCAGTACTTC. V and J are TRBV29-1 and TRBJ2-7; D may be TRBD1 (6 bases). Germline V CDR1 and CDR2: SQVTM, ANQGSEA. The CDR3 totals 12 residues. Between the trimmed V and J ends, which lost 6 bases and 2 bases, there was a span of 11 bases.

This clone appeared a few times. The CDR3 protein is CASTGQANTGELFF. DNA for the CDR3: TGTGCCAGTACCGGGCAGGCGAACACCGGGGAGCTGTTTTTT. The chain has TRBV19 and TRBJ2-2, with D unresolved. Germline-derived CDR1 and CDR2 are LNHDA and SQIVND (reference sequence). V gave up 7 bases and J gave up 0 bases, with 9 bases separating them. This CDR3 contains 14 residues.

The chain couples TRBV9 to TRBJ2-4; the D call may be TRBD1 or TRBD2 (5 bases each). This CDR3 is 13 amino acids long. Per germline, CDR1 SGDLS and CDR2 YYNGEE. V dropped 0 bases and J dropped 7 bases, with 8 bases sitting between them. The CDR3 reads CASSVEGPNIQYF. The CDR3 bases are TGTGCCAGCAGCGTAGAGGGACCCAACATTCAGTACTTC.

The chain combines TRBV6-5 with TRBJ2-5; possibly TRBD1 or TRBD2 for D (6 bases each). Germline V gives CDR1 MNHEY, CDR2 SVGAGI. CDR3 length: 13 amino acids. Trimming removed 5 bases at V and 4 bases at J, with 11 bases between. In DNA, the CDR3 is TGTGCCAGCAGTAAACAGGGAGGAGAGACCCAGTACTTC. Its translation is CASSKQGGETQYF.

This rearrangement joins TRBV28 to TRBJ2-1; TRBD2 aligns across 7 bases. CDR1 is MDHEN, CDR2 SYDVKM, per germline. This CDR3 has 13 residues. V gave up 8 bases and J gave up 10 bases; unmatched junction bases: 11. DNA of the CDR3: TGTGCCAGCCCCGCCCCAGTAGCGGGCGAGCAGTTCTTC. Translating it yields CASPAPVAGEQFF.

V and J are TRBV18 and TRBJ2-3; D unclear. The CDR3 has 15 amino acids. Germline V gives CDR1 KGHSH, CDR2 LQKENI. The V end lost 2 bases, the J end lost 0 bases, and 9 bases lay between the germline ends. CDR3 amino acids: CASSPTATSTDTQYF. DNA of the CDR3: TGTGCCAGCTCACCAACAGCTACTAGCACAGATACGCAGTATTTT.

This clone appeared a single time. V gene TRBV27 combines with J gene TRBJ1-2; no clear D. V lost 3 bases, J lost 4 bases, and 9 bases lay in between. Germline V lookup: CDR1 MNHEY, CDR2 SMNVEV (reference sequence). CDR3 size: 13 residues. CDR3: CASSLGGRYGYTF. The CDR3, as DNA: TGTGCCAGCAGTTTGGGCGGCCGCTATGGCTACACCTTC.

The gene calls are TRBV28 and TRBJ2-2, with D unresolved. This CDR3 region has 15 residues. CDR1 and CDR2 (germline): MDHEN, SYDVKM. The V end was cut by 6 bases, the J end by 6 bases, with 17 bases between. For the CDR3, the DNA is TGTGCCAGCAGGGGGTGGCAGCAGCCGTCCGGGGAGCTGTTTTTT. Its protein is CASRGWQQPSGELFF.